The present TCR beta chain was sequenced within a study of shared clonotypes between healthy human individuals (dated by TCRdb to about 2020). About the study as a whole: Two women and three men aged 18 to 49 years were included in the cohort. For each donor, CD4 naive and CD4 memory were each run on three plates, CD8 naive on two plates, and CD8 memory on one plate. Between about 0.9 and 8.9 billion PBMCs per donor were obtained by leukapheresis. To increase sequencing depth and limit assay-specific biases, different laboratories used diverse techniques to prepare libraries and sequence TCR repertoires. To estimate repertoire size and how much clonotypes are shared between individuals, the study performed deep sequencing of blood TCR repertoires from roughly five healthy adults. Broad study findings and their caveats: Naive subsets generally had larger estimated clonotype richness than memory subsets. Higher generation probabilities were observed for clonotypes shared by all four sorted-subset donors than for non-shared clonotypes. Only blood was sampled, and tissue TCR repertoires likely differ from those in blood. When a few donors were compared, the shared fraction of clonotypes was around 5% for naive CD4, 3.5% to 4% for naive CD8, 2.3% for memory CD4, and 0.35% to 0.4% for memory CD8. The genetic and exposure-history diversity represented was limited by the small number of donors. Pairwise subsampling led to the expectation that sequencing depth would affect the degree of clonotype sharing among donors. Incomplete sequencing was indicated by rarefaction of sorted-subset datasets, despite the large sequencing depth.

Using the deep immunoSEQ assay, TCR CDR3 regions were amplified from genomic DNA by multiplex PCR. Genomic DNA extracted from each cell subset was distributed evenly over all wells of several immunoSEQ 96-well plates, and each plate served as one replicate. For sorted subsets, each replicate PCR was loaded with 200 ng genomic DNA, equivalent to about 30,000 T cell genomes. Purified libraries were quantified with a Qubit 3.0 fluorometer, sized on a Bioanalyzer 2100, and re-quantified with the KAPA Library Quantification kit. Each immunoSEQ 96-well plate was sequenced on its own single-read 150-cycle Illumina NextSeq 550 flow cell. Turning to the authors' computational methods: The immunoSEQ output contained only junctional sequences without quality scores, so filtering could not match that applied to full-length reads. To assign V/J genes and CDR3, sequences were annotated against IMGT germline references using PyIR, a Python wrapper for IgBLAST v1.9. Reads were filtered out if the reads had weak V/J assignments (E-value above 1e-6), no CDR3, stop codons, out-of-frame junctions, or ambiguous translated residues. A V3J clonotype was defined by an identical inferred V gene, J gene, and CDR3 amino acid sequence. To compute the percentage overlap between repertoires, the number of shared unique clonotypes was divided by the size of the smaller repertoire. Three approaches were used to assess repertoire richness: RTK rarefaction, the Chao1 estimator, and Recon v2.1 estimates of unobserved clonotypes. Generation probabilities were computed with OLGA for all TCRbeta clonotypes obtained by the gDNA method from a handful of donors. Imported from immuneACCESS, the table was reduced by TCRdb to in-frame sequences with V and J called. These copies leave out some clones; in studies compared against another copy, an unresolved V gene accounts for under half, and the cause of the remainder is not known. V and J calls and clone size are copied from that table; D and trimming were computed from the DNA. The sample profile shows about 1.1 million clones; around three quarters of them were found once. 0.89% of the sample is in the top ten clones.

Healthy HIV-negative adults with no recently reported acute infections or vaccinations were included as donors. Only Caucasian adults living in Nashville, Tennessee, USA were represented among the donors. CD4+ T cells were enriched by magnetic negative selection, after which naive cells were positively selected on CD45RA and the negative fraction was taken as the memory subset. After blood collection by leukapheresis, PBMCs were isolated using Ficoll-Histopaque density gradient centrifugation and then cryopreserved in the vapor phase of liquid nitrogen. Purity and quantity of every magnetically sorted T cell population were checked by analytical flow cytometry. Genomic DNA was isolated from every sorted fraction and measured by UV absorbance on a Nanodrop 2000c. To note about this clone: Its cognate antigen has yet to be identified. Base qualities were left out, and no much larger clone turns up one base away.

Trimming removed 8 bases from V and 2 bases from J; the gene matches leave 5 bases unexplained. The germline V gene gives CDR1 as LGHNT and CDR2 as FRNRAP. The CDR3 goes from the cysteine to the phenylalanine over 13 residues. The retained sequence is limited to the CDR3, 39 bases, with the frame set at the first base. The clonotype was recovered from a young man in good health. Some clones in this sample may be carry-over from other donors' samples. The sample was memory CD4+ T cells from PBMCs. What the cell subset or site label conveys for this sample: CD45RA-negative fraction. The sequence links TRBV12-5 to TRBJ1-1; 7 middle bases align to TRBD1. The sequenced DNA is TGTGCTAGTACCGGGACAGCAAACACTGAAGCTTTCTTT. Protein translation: CASTGTANTEAFF.